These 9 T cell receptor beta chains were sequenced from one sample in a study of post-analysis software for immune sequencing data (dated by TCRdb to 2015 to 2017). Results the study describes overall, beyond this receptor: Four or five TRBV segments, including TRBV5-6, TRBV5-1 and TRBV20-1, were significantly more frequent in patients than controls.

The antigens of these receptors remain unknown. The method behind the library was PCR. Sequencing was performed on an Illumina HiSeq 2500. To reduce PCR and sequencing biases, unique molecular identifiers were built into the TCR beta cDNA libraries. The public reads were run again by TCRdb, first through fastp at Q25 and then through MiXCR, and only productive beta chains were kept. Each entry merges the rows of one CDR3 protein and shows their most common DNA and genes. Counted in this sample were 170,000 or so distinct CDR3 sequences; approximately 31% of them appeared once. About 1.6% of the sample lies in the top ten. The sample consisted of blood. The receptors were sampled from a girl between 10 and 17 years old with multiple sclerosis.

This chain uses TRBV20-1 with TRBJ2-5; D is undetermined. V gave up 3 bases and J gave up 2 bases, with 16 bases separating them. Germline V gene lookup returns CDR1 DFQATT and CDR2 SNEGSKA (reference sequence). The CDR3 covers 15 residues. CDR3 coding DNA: TGCAGTGCTAGGCGAACCTTGTCCCATCAAGAGACCCAGTACTTC. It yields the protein CSARRTLSHQETQYF.

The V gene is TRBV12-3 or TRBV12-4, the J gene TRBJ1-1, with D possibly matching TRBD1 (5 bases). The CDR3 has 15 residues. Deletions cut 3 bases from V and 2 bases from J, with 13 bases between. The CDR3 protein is CASSFLGGVNTEAFF. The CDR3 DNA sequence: TGTGCCAGCAGTTTCCTCGGAGGGGTTAACACTGAAGCTTTCTTT.

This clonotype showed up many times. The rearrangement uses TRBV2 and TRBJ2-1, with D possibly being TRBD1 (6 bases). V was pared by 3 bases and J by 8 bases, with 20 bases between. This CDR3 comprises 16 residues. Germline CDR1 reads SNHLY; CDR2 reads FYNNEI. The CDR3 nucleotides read TGTGCCAGCAGTGACGGGCAGGGGTTGCATACGGATGAGCAGTTCTTC. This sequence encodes CASSDGQGLHTDEQFF.

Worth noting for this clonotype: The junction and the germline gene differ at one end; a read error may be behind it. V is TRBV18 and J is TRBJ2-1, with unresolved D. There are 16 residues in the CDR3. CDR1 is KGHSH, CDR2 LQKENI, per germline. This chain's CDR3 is CTSSPSLTGFYNEQFF. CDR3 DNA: TGTACCAGCTCACCTTCCTTGACGGGCTTCTACAATGAGCAGTTCTTC.

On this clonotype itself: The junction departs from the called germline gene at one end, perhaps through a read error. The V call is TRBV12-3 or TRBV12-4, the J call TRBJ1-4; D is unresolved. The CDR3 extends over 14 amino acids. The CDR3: CASRPGPTDEKLFF. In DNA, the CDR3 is TGTGCTAGCAGACCCGGACCAACTGATGAAAAACTGTTTTTT.

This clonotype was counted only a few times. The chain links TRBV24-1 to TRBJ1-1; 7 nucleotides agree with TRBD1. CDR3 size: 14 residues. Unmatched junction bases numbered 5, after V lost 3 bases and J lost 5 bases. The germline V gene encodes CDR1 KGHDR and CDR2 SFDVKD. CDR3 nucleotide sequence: TGTGCCACCAGTGATACAGGGGTAGCGACTGAAGCTTTCTTT. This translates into CATSDTGVATEAFF.

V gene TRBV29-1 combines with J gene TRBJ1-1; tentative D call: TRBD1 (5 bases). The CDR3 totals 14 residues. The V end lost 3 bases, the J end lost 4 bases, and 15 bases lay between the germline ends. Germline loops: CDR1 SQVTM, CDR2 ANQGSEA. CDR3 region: CSVEIGARGTEAFF. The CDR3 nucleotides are TGCAGCGTTGAGATTGGGGCCAGAGGCACTGAAGCTTTCTTT.

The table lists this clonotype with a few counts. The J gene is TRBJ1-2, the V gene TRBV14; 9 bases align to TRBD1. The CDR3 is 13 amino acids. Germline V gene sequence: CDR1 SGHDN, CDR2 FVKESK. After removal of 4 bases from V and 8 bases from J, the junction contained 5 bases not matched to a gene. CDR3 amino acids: CASSRTGDDGYTF. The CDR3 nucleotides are TGTGCCAGCAGCCGGACAGGGGATGACGGCTACACCTTC.

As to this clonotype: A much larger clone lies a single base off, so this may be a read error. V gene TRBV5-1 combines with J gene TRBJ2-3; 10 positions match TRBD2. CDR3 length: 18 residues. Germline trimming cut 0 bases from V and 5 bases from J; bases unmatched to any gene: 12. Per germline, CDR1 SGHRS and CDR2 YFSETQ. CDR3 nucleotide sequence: TGCGCCAGCAGCTTGGACCAGCGGGAGGGCTCAATCATAGATACGCAGTATTTT. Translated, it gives CASSLDQREGSIIDTQYF.